This T cell receptor beta chain was profiled in a study of T cells expressing NK-cell markers. TCRdb re-called the 5' RACE reads and shows each CDR3 protein once, DNA omitted. The table for this sample gives about 150,000 distinct CDR3 sequences. CDR1 and CDR2 from the germline V gene are SGHRS and YFSETQ. This CDR3 has 20 amino acids. Specimen: blood T cells: a sorted CD56 or NKG2C T cell subset, CD4+ or CD8+ T cells, or bulk PBMC T cells (not recorded which). This receptor was identified in a woman aged 50 to 60 in good health. V usage is TRBV5-1 and J usage is TRBJ2-3; TCRdb's assignment of TRBD2 cannot be checked, as there is no DNA. CDR3: CASSSTLAGGLGSSTDTQYF.